This is a list of T cell receptor beta chains from one sample in a study of identical twins. Using its own MiXCR run on the 5' RACE reads, TCRdb lists one record per CDR3 protein. The sample includes 1,800,000 or so distinct CDR3 sequences, 32% of them seen just once. The sequenced sample was cord blood. These receptors were collected from a newborn girl in good health. Each CDR3 is given with its conserved first and last residue. D genes are given only for firm matches. The size of a clone is reported for some rows only, either as once, few or many, or as a class for expanded clones.

d_call: TRBD2; v_call: TRBV12-3/TRBV12-4; clone_size: NA; j_call: TRBJ2-7; cdr3_aa: CASSLFVLAVPYEQYF; cdr3_nt: TGTGCCAGCAGTTTATTTGTCCTAGCGGTTCCCTACGAGCAGTACTTC
d_call: NA; v_call: TRBV18; clone_size: few; j_call: TRBJ2-3; cdr3_aa: CAGGTDTQYF; cdr3_nt: TGTGCCGGGGGCACAGATACGCAGTATTTT
d_call: TRBD2; v_call: TRBV7-2; clone_size: NA; j_call: TRBJ2-3; cdr3_aa: CASSLPTTSVADTQYF; cdr3_nt: TGTGCCAGCAGCTTACCCACGACTAGCGTGGCAGATACGCAGTATTTT
d_call: TRBD1; v_call: TRBV12-3/TRBV12-4; clone_size: NA; j_call: TRBJ2-5; cdr3_aa: CASSFQGAWETQYF; cdr3_nt: TGTGCCAGCAGTTTCCAGGGGGCTTGGGAGACCCAGTACTTC
d_call: NA; v_call: TRBV25-1; clone_size: few; j_call: TRBJ1-4; cdr3_aa: CASSARRGANEKLFF; cdr3_nt: TGTGCCAGCAGTGCAAGGAGAGGGGCTAATGAAAAACTGTTTTTT
d_call: TRBD1; v_call: TRBV20-1; clone_size: few; j_call: TRBJ1-2; cdr3_aa: CSVGGGRAHYGYTF; cdr3_nt: TGCAGTGTTGGAGGGGGCCGAGCTCACTATGGCTACACCTTC
d_call: NA; v_call: TRBV5-1; clone_size: few; j_call: TRBJ2-3; cdr3_aa: CASSYNWGWTDTQYF; cdr3_nt: TGCGCCAGCAGCTACAACTGGGGGTGGACAGATACGCAGTATTTT
d_call: NA; v_call: TRBV7-2; clone_size: many; j_call: TRBJ2-7; cdr3_aa: CASSLYGATYEQYF; cdr3_nt: TGTGCCAGCAGCTTATACGGGGCAACCTACGAGCAGTACTTC
d_call: NA; v_call: TRBV5-1; clone_size: NA; j_call: TRBJ2-1; cdr3_aa: CASRAARGAYNEQFF; cdr3_nt: TGCGCCAGCAGGGCGGCAAGGGGGGCCTACAATGAGCAGTTCTTC
d_call: NA; v_call: TRBV4-1; clone_size: NA; j_call: TRBJ1-2; cdr3_aa: CASSQARSDNYGYTF; cdr3_nt: TGCGCCAGCAGCCAAGCACGATCCGACAACTATGGCTACACCTTC
d_call: NA; v_call: TRBV6-5; clone_size: NA; j_call: TRBJ2-2; cdr3_aa: CASRRAGRFGELFF; cdr3_nt: TGTGCCAGCAGGAGGGCCGGGAGATTCGGGGAGCTGTTTTTT
d_call: NA; v_call: TRBV25-1; clone_size: NA; j_call: TRBJ2-3; cdr3_aa: CASRQQVPTDTQYF; cdr3_nt: TGTGCCAGCAGGCAACAGGTTCCCACAGATACGCAGTATTTT
d_call: NA; v_call: TRBV7-2; clone_size: NA; j_call: TRBJ2-5; cdr3_aa: CASSLGAHRQETQYF; cdr3_nt: TGTGCCAGCAGCTTAGGGGCCCACAGGCAAGAGACCCAGTACTTC
d_call: NA; v_call: TRBV4-1; clone_size: few; j_call: TRBJ2-7; cdr3_aa: CASSQEGALLYNEQYF; cdr3_nt: TGCGCCAGCAGCCAAGAGGGGGCCCTACTTTACAATGAGCAGTACTTC
d_call: TRBD1; v_call: TRBV9; clone_size: few; j_call: TRBJ2-5; cdr3_aa: CASSQGDRETQYF; cdr3_nt: TGTGCCAGCAGCCAGGGGGACAGAGAGACCCAGTACTTC
d_call: TRBD2; v_call: TRBV12-3/TRBV12-4; clone_size: NA; j_call: TRBJ2-3; cdr3_aa: CASSLALAGSSDTQYF; cdr3_nt: TGTGCCAGCAGTTTAGCGCTAGCGGGTAGCTCAGATACGCAGTATTTT
d_call: TRBD2; v_call: TRBV20-1; clone_size: NA; j_call: TRBJ2-3; cdr3_aa: CSAKERRGTILIGTDTQYF; cdr3_nt: TGCAGTGCCAAGGAGAGGCGGGGGACCATTCTTATAGGCACAGATACGCAGTATTTT
d_call: NA; v_call: TRBV20-1; clone_size: few; j_call: TRBJ2-7; cdr3_aa: CSARDPNSVGAYEQYF; cdr3_nt: TGCAGTGCTAGAGATCCCAACTCCGTAGGGGCCTACGAGCAGTACTTC
d_call: TRBD1; v_call: TRBV6-6; clone_size: few; j_call: TRBJ2-3; cdr3_aa: CASSWTGSDTQYF; cdr3_nt: TGTGCCAGCAGTTGGACAGGGTCAGATACGCAGTATTTT
d_call: TRBD2; v_call: TRBV10-3; clone_size: NA; j_call: TRBJ2-5; cdr3_aa: CAISLGLDEGPLQETQYF; cdr3_nt: TGTGCCATCAGCCTCGGACTAGACGAGGGCCCCTTACAAGAGACCCAGTACTTC
d_call: TRBD2; v_call: TRBV5-1; clone_size: NA; j_call: TRBJ2-3; cdr3_aa: CASTGLAASTDTQYF; cdr3_nt: TGCGCCAGCACCGGACTAGCGGCTAGCACAGATACGCAGTATTTT
d_call: TRBD2; v_call: TRBV27; clone_size: few; j_call: TRBJ2-7; cdr3_aa: CASSFWPSGSHEQYF; cdr3_nt: TGTGCCAGCAGTTTCTGGCCTAGCGGGAGCCACGAGCAGTACTTC
d_call: TRBD1; v_call: TRBV20-1; clone_size: NA; j_call: TRBJ1-2; cdr3_aa: CSARTPGGNGYTF; cdr3_nt: TGCAGTGCTAGAACCCCAGGGGGCAATGGCTACACCTTC
d_call: TRBD1; v_call: TRBV27; clone_size: few; j_call: TRBJ1-5; cdr3_aa: CASRTGEGSNQPQHF; cdr3_nt: TGTGCCAGCAGAACAGGGGAAGGGAGCAATCAGCCCCAGCATTTT
d_call: NA; v_call: TRBV10-3; clone_size: few; j_call: TRBJ2-5; cdr3_aa: CAIRDTLETQYF; cdr3_nt: TGTGCCATCCGGGACACCCTTGAGACCCAGTACTTC
d_call: TRBD2; v_call: TRBV20-1; clone_size: NA; j_call: TRBJ2-1; cdr3_aa: CSAIRTSGNNEQFF; cdr3_nt: TGCAGTGCTATTAGGACTAGCGGCAACAATGAGCAGTTCTTC
d_call: NA; v_call: TRBV12-5; clone_size: few; j_call: TRBJ2-1; cdr3_aa: CASGLDLPGVNEQFF; cdr3_nt: TGTGCTAGTGGTTTGGACCTCCCCGGGGTAAATGAGCAGTTCTTC
d_call: NA; v_call: TRBV29-1; clone_size: NA; j_call: TRBJ1-2; cdr3_aa: CSVTPAGYYGYTF; cdr3_nt: TGCAGCGTCACCCCGGCAGGGTACTATGGCTACACCTTC
d_call: TRBD2; v_call: TRBV25-1; clone_size: NA; j_call: TRBJ2-7; cdr3_aa: CASSEPPFSGTPYEQYF; cdr3_nt: TGTGCCAGCAGTGAACCCCCTTTTAGCGGGACCCCTTACGAGCAGTACTTC
d_call: TRBD1; v_call: TRBV6-6; clone_size: few; j_call: TRBJ1-5; cdr3_aa: CASSYSTGTGGNQPQHF; cdr3_nt: TGTGCCAGCAGTTATAGCACGGGGACAGGTGGAAATCAGCCCCAGCATTTT
d_call: NA; v_call: TRBV7-9; clone_size: few; j_call: TRBJ1-2; cdr3_aa: CASRHRGLDDGLYGYTF; cdr3_nt: TGTGCCAGCAGACACAGAGGGTTGGACGACGGCCTCTATGGCTACACCTTC
d_call: NA; v_call: TRBV6-5; clone_size: few; j_call: TRBJ1-2; cdr3_aa: CASSYGPKGNNYGYTF; cdr3_nt: TGTGCCAGCAGTTACGGCCCGAAGGGCAATAACTATGGCTACACCTTC
d_call: NA; v_call: TRBV29-1; clone_size: few; j_call: TRBJ2-7; cdr3_aa: CSVAGRFSYEQYF; cdr3_nt: TGCAGCGTTGCGGGCAGGTTTTCCTACGAGCAGTACTTC
d_call: TRBD2; v_call: TRBV28; clone_size: NA; j_call: TRBJ2-3; cdr3_aa: CASSLGTSGGFGGTQYF; cdr3_nt: TGTGCCAGCAGTTTGGGGACTAGCGGGGGGTTCGGTGGAACGCAGTATTTT
d_call: TRBD2; v_call: TRBV7-2; clone_size: NA; j_call: TRBJ2-7; cdr3_aa: CASSLLLAGGGAYEQYF; cdr3_nt: TGTGCCAGCAGCTTATTACTAGCGGGAGGGGGGGCCTACGAGCAGTACTTC
d_call: NA; v_call: TRBV12-3/TRBV12-4; clone_size: NA; j_call: TRBJ1-2; cdr3_aa: CASSLRQPRGGYTF; cdr3_nt: TGTGCCAGCAGTTTAAGGCAGCCAAGGGGCGGCTACACCTTC
d_call: NA; v_call: TRBV19; clone_size: NA; j_call: TRBJ1-4; cdr3_aa: CASGHGSRTNEKLFF; cdr3_nt: TGTGCCAGCGGACACGGATCGAGAACTAATGAAAAACTGTTTTTT
d_call: NA; v_call: TRBV7-6; clone_size: NA; j_call: TRBJ2-1; cdr3_aa: CASSLASGASSYNEQFF; cdr3_nt: TGTGCCAGCAGCTTAGCTAGCGGAGCCAGCTCCTACAATGAGCAGTTCTTC
d_call: NA; v_call: TRBV4-2; clone_size: NA; j_call: TRBJ2-2; cdr3_aa: CASSQDLTNTGELFF; cdr3_nt: TGTGCCAGCAGCCAAGACTTAACGAACACCGGGGAGCTGTTTTTT
d_call: NA; v_call: TRBV28; clone_size: few; j_call: TRBJ2-3; cdr3_aa: CASSLRRHTQYF; cdr3_nt: TGTGCCAGCAGTTTGCGCAGGCATACGCAGTATTTT
d_call: TRBD1; v_call: TRBV2; clone_size: NA; j_call: TRBJ2-4; cdr3_aa: CASGAGQGGKNIQYF; cdr3_nt: TGTGCCAGCGGAGCCGGACAGGGAGGCAAAAACATTCAGTACTTC
d_call: NA; v_call: TRBV27; clone_size: many; j_call: TRBJ2-7; cdr3_aa: CASSLFPSYEQYF; cdr3_nt: TGCGCCAGCAGCTTGTTCCCCTCCTACGAGCAGTACTTC
d_call: TRBD1; v_call: TRBV6-1; clone_size: NA; j_call: TRBJ1-5; cdr3_aa: CASSAGTGVNNQPQHF; cdr3_nt: TGTGCCAGCAGTGCCGGGACAGGGGTTAATAATCAGCCCCAGCATTTT
d_call: TRBD2; v_call: TRBV20-1; clone_size: NA; j_call: TRBJ2-6; cdr3_aa: CSAPSGAGANVLTF; cdr3_nt: TGCAGTGCTCCTAGCGGGGCTGGGGCCAACGTCCTGACTTTC
d_call: NA; v_call: TRBV6-1; clone_size: few; j_call: TRBJ2-5; cdr3_aa: CASSGGVPSEQYF; cdr3_nt: TGTGCCAGCAGTGGCGGGGTTCCCAGTGAGCAGTACTTC
d_call: NA; v_call: TRBV7-9; clone_size: NA; j_call: TRBJ2-2; cdr3_aa: CASSLATSNTGELFF; cdr3_nt: TGTGCCAGCAGCTTAGCCACATCGAACACCGGGGAGCTGTTTTTT
d_call: NA; v_call: TRBV20-1; clone_size: NA; j_call: TRBJ2-3; cdr3_aa: CSAGTSSTDTQYF; cdr3_nt: TGCAGTGCTGGGACTTCTAGCACAGATACGCAGTATTTT
d_call: NA; v_call: TRBV4-2; clone_size: NA; j_call: TRBJ2-3; cdr3_aa: CASSQWVGRGSTDTQYF; cdr3_nt: TGTGCCAGCAGCCAATGGGTGGGGCGGGGAAGCACAGATACGCAGTATTTT
d_call: NA; v_call: TRBV19; clone_size: NA; j_call: TRBJ1-6; cdr3_aa: CASIRRESDSPLHF; cdr3_nt: TGTGCCAGTATTCGGAGAGAGAGTGATTCACCCCTCCACTTT
d_call: NA; v_call: TRBV6-1; clone_size: NA; j_call: TRBJ2-3; cdr3_aa: CASGLGRAPRTDTQYF; cdr3_nt: TGTGCCAGCGGTCTGGGACGGGCACCTCGCACAGATACGCAGTATTTT
d_call: TRBD2; v_call: TRBV19; clone_size: NA; j_call: TRBJ2-1; cdr3_aa: CASKSAERGYNEQFF; cdr3_nt: TGTGCCAGTAAGTCGGCGGAGCGGGGGTACAATGAGCAGTTCTTC
d_call: NA; v_call: TRBV20-1; clone_size: few; j_call: TRBJ1-2; cdr3_aa: CSVVGPTDGYTF; cdr3_nt: TGCAGTGTAGTAGGGCCGACAGATGGCTACACCTTC
d_call: NA; v_call: TRBV4-1; clone_size: few; j_call: TRBJ2-1; cdr3_aa: CASSHGAASYNEQFF; cdr3_nt: TGCGCCAGCAGCCACGGAGCGGCCTCCTACAATGAGCAGTTCTTC
d_call: TRBD2; v_call: TRBV20-1; clone_size: NA; j_call: TRBJ2-1; cdr3_aa: CSAPASGSFYNEQFF; cdr3_nt: TGCAGTGCTCCGGCTAGCGGGAGTTTCTACAATGAGCAGTTCTTC
d_call: TRBD2; v_call: TRBV7-9; clone_size: NA; j_call: TRBJ2-1; cdr3_aa: CASSLTSGARGNEQFF; cdr3_nt: TGTGCCAGCAGCTTAACTAGCGGGGCAAGGGGGAATGAGCAGTTCTTC
d_call: TRBD2; v_call: TRBV12-3/TRBV12-4; clone_size: few; j_call: TRBJ2-3; cdr3_aa: CASAGASTDTQYF; cdr3_nt: TGTGCCAGCGCGGGAGCCAGCACAGATACGCAGTATTTT